This entry is about one TCR beta chain. Its antigen is currently unknown. The missing CDR3 end, 3 residues past where the read stops, is filled in from the germline J gene. The entry originates in a study of T cell clonality in common variable immunodeficiency. Broader study findings: What drives increased CVID clonality needs T cell subpopulation sequencing. Shared TCRbeta clones were fewer between CVID subjects than controls.

The CDR3 loop spans 16 amino acids. CDR1 and CDR2 from the germline V gene are DFQATT and SNEGSKA (reference sequence). The V end was cut by 1 base, the J end by 3 bases, with 19 bases between. Sequenced by immunoSEQ multiplex PCR; TCRdb stores in-frame clones only, minus some. Recorded here are roughly 60,000 clones, with no singletons, and the ten leading clones hold under 2%. Sequenced sample: peripheral blood mononuclear cells. This chain uses TRBV20-1 with TRBJ2-7; D ambiguous. The clonotype originates from a person aged 18-69 years in good health. The CDR3 sequence: CSARADRVRLRYEQYF. The part of the CDR3 DNA that was read is TGCAGTGCTAGAGCGGATCGAGTCAGGTTACGCTACGAG.